This T cell receptor beta chain was recovered during a study of shared clonotypes between healthy human individuals. Approximately 30,000 T cell genomes (around 200 ng DNA) went into each sorted-subset replicate. Sequencing used immunoSEQ multiplex PCR; TCRdb keeps in-frame clones, though not all of them. Of hundreds of thousands of clones in the sample, 90% to 96% were seen once. Remarks on this clone: Its target is unknown.

V shed 7 bases and J 5 bases; nucleotides not matched to a gene: 6. Germline V CDR1 and CDR2: WSHSY, SAAADI. The CDR3 is 13 residues long. The study's findings and limits: Generally, naive subsets came out with larger estimated richness than memory subsets.

This receptor was obtained from a woman between 25 and 40 years old in good health. This sequence joins TRBV10-2 and TRBJ2-5; 8 nucleotides agree with TRBD2. The sequenced sample was naive CD4+ T cells sorted from blood. Subset described: CD45RA+ positively selected. CDR3 DNA sequence: TGCGCCAGCACCATAGCGGGACGGGAGACCCAGTACTTC. Encoded protein: CASTIAGRETQYF.